The 25 T cell receptor beta chains in this list originate from one sample, sequenced in a study of early T cells in non-severe SARS-CoV-2 infection. TCRdb re-derived calls from the 5' RACE reads in MiXCR, one entry per CDR3 protein. The data hold some 100,000 distinct CDR3 sequences, with 14% to 15% observed a single time. The sample taken for sequencing was whole blood. These TCRs come from an adult who was a healthcare worker with PCR-confirmed SARS-CoV-2 infection or an uninfected control (not recorded which).

This clonotype came up a few times. V is TRBV20-1 and J is TRBJ1-5; 7 bases line up with TRBD1. This CDR3 is 14 amino acids long. J gave up 7 bases and V 6 bases, and 12 bases lay outside the gene matches. Germline V gene sequence: CDR1 DFQATT, CDR2 SNEGSKA (reference sequence). The CDR3 region has the DNA TGCAGTGCCCGGAGCTCGACAGGGCGACAGCCCCAGCATTTT. Translated: CSARSSTGRQPQHF.

There are many counts of this clonotype. The chain has TRBV6-2 or TRBV6-3 and TRBJ2-5; 10 nucleotides align to TRBD2. Germline CDR1 reads MNHEY; CDR2 reads SVGEGT. The CDR3 has 16 amino acids. Trimming took 7 bases from V and 5 from J; bases not matched to a gene: 13. The CDR3 is CASKPPGLAPPETQYF. CDR3 sequence (DNA): TGTGCCAGCAAGCCACCGGGACTAGCGCCTCCGGAGACCCAGTACTTC.

This clonotype was observed a few times. This rearrangement joins TRBV5-1 to TRBJ2-5, with 14 nucleotides matching TRBD2. The length of the CDR3 is 15 residues. Germline CDR1 SGHRS, CDR2 YFSETQ. After removal of 3 bases from V and 5 bases from J, the junction contained 3 bases not matched to a gene. CDR3 in amino acids: CASSSRTSGGETQYF. The CDR3 DNA reads TGCGCCAGCAGCTCAAGGACTAGCGGGGGGGAGACCCAGTACTTC.

The gene calls are TRBV21-1 and TRBJ2-7; TRBD1 was called by the table and not checked on the DNA. TRBV21-1 counts as a pseudogene. The CDR3 runs 15 residues. CDR3 in amino acids: CASSKARGGTYEQYV. The CDR3 bases are TGTGCCAGCAGCAAAGCGCGCGGGGGGACCTACGAGCAGTACGTC.

With respect to this clonotype: An end of the junction does not agree with germline; a read error may underlie this. This rearrangement joins TRBV4-2 to TRBJ2-2, with TRBD2 matching over 8 bases. This CDR3 region has 16 residues. The germline CDR1 and CDR2 sequences are LGHNA and YNFKEQ. The CDR3 sequence: CVSSQGGTSRAGELFF. Here the CDR3 DNA reads TGTGTCAGCAGCCAAGGAGGGACTAGTCGCGCCGGGGAGCTGTTTTTT.

This clonotype was counted between two and nine times. V and J are TRBV7-9 and TRBJ2-2; TRBD1 matches at 9 bases. The ends lost 6 bases at V and 0 bases at J; junction bases unmatched: 8. Germline V CDR1 and CDR2: SEHNR, FQNEAQ (reference sequence). There are 17 residues in the CDR3. CDR3 protein: CASSAGTGRPNTGELFF. The CDR3 coding sequence is TGTGCCAGCAGTGCGGGGACAGGGCGACCGAACACCGGGGAGCTGTTTTTT. Full variable domain (outside the CDR3, taken from reference TRBV7-9 and TRBJ2-2): DTGVSQNPRHKITKRGQNVTFRCDPISEHNRLYWYRQTLGQGPEFLTYFQNEAQLEKSRLLSDRFSAERPKGSFSTLEIQRTEQGDSAMYLCASSAGTGRPNTGELFFGEGSRLTVL.

The rearrangement uses TRBV20-1 and TRBJ2-7; 10 bases are shared with TRBD1. The CDR3 runs 13 residues. Per the germline V gene, CDR1 is DFQATT and CDR2 is SNEGSKA (reference sequence). V was pared by 5 bases and J by 6 bases, with 7 bases of the junction left unmatched. CDR3 DNA: TGCAGTGCTCAGCCGGGACAGGGGAGCGAGCAGTACGTC. It codes for CSAQPGQGSEQYV.

V gene TRBV2 combines with J gene TRBJ2-3; 8 bases fit TRBD2. With 5 bases clipped from V and 1 base from J, the junction kept 2 bases outside the gene matches. The CDR3 covers 14 residues. Looked up from germline, CDR1 is SNHLY and CDR2 is FYNNEI. CDR3 sequence: CASSLTSGTDTQYF. The CDR3 DNA sequence: TGTGCCAGCAGTCTGACTAGCGGCACAGATACGCAGTATTTT.

This clonotype occurred a few times. This chain joins TRBV20-1 and TRBJ2-2; 9 positions agree with TRBD2. CDR3 size: 16 residues. Germline V gene lookup returns CDR1 DFQATT and CDR2 SNEGSKA (reference sequence). The trim removed 1 base at V and 4 bases at J, leaving 7 bases unmatched. The CDR3 DNA follows: TGCAGTGCTAGAGTAGCGGGGGCTCGGGGCACCGGGGAGCTGTTTTTT. Translation: CSARVAGARGTGELFF.

This clonotype was detected many times. The V gene is TRBV2, the J gene TRBJ2-7, with D perhaps TRBD1 (6 bases). The V end lost 1 base, the J end lost 3 bases, and 7 bases lay between the germline ends. Germline-derived CDR1 and CDR2 are SNHLY and FYNNEI. The CDR3 runs to 13 residues. The CDR3 bases are TGTGCCAGCAGTGAAGGGGACATCTACGAGCAGTACGTC. Amino acid sequence: CASSEGDIYEQYV.

The chain recombines TRBV5-6 with TRBJ1-1; D unclear. This CDR3 comprises 15 residues. Trimming stripped 2 bases from V and 0 bases from J, with 11 bases between. The germline V gene encodes CDR1 SGHDT and CDR2 YYEEEE. Here the CDR3 reads CASSFRFGMNTEAFF. CDR3 coding DNA: TGTGCCAGCAGCTTTAGATTTGGGATGAACACTGAAGCTTTCTTT.

The chain employs TRBV28 and TRBJ2-3, with 7 bases matching TRBD2. Germline CDR1 and CDR2: MDHEN and SYDVKM. Germline trimming cut 2 bases from V and 5 bases from J; bases unmatched to any gene: 4. The CDR3 extends over 14 amino acids. The CDR3 region is CASSLVIAGDTQYF. The CDR3 nucleotides read TGTGCCAGCAGTTTAGTGATAGCGGGAGATACGCAGTATTTT. Using reference TRBV28 and TRBJ2-3 for the parts outside the CDR3, the full variable domain is DVKVTQSSRYLVKRTGEKVFLECVQDMDHENMFWYRQDPGLGLRLIYFSYDVKMKEKGDIPEGYSVSREKKERFSLILESASTNQTSMYLCASSLVIAGDTQYFGPGTRLTVL.

V and J are TRBV18 and TRBJ1-4, with TRBD1 identical over 7 bases. J was trimmed by 2 bases and V by 8 bases; bases with no gene match: 2. The CDR3 length is 13 residues. Germline-derived CDR1 and CDR2 are KGHSH and LQKENI. The chain's CDR3 is CASTTGTNEKLFF. The CDR3 DNA reads as TGTGCCAGCACGACAGGGACTAATGAAAAACTGTTTTTT.

The V call is TRBV7-9, the J call TRBJ1-1, with D unresolved. The V gene's germline CDR1 is SEHNR and CDR2 FQNEAQ (reference sequence). V was clipped by 4 bases and J by 5 bases, with 17 bases between them. The CDR3 is 15 amino acids. The CDR3 loop is CASSSQLGLGTEAFF. CDR3 DNA sequence: TGTGCCAGCAGCTCCCAGCTGGGTCTGGGGACTGAAGCTTTCTTT.

This clonotype was picked up a small number of times. The chain combines TRBV6-6 with TRBJ2-1, with 10 bases identical to TRBD2. Germline CDR1 reads MNHNY; CDR2 reads SVGAGI (reference sequence). This CDR3 is 14 amino acids long. Trimming removed 5 bases from V and 7 bases from J; junction bases left unmatched: 5. CDR3 bases: TGTGCCAGCAGTCTAGCGGGGGAAGGTAATGAGCAGTTCTTC. Amino acids: CASSLAGEGNEQFF.

Note on this clonotype: Because it lacks the conserved phenylalanine or tryptophan at the end, this CDR3 is likely a read error. The DNA is omitted, as the CDR3 cannot be located on it reliably, and the CDR3 follows TCRdb's listing. The V gene is TRBV5-1, the J gene TRBJ2-2. The CDR3 comprises 14 residues, both ends counted. Germline V CDR1 and CDR2: SGHRS, YFSETQ. The chain's CDR3 is CASSLEQYGGEPFL.

This clonotype has ten or more counts. This chain joins TRBV7-9 and TRBJ2-1; D call uncertain. V was pared by 5 bases and J by 7 bases, with 15 bases between. Germline V gives CDR1 SEHNR, CDR2 FQNEAQ (reference sequence). The CDR3 is 14 amino acids. CDR3 loop: CASSPASRNNEQFF. CDR3 in DNA: TGTGCCAGCAGCCCAGCGTCGAGAAATAATGAGCAGTTCTTC.

The chain uses TRBV11-3 and TRBJ2-3; 9 nucleotides agree with TRBD2. CDR1 and CDR2 (germline): SGHNT, YENEEA. Unmatched junction bases numbered 11, after V lost 5 bases and J lost 5 bases. The CDR3 is 16 residues long. CDR3 in DNA: TGTGCCAGCAGCCGAGCGGGGGGTCCTGAGGGAGATACGCAGTATTTT. This encodes CASSRAGGPEGDTQYF.

This clonotype was picked up a small number of times. The chain combines TRBV6-5 with TRBJ1-4; 11 nucleotides agree with TRBD1. Germline assignment: CDR1 MNHEY and CDR2 SVGAGI. V lost 4 bases, J lost 1 base, and 5 bases stayed unmatched. The CDR3 runs to 17 residues. This CDR3 is CASSSGTGGKTNEKLFF. The CDR3 nucleotides read TGTGCCAGCAGTTCAGGGACAGGGGGAAAAACTAATGAAAAACTGTTTTTT.

The table lists this clonotype with many counts. The CDR3 DNA is TGCAGTGCTACACGGGGTTGGGGAGCTTTCTTT. The encoded protein is CSATRGWGAFF. This chain joins TRBV20-1 and TRBJ1-1; no clear D. The V and J ends lost 4 bases and 10 bases respectively, with 13 bases between them. Per germline, CDR1 DFQATT and CDR2 SNEGSKA (reference sequence). This CDR3 has 11 residues.

This clonotype was detected only a few times. The V and J genes are TRBV12-3 or TRBV12-4 and TRBJ1-1, with 9 bases matching TRBD1. V lost 1 base, J lost 2 bases, and 5 bases stayed unmatched. CDR3 length: 16 residues. CDR3: CASSLGRTGENTEAFF. The CDR3 region has the DNA TGTGCCAGCAGTTTAGGGCGGACAGGGGAAAACACTGAAGCTTTCTTT.

V and J are TRBV11-2 and TRBJ1-2; TRBD1 matches at 8 bases. Germline CDR1 is SGHAT and CDR2 is FQNNGV. This CDR3 has 15 residues. V lost 3 bases to trimming and J lost 4 bases; unmatched junction nucleotides: 7. The CDR3: CASSLGTGGFYGYTF. CDR3 nucleotides: TGTGCCAGCAGCTTGGGCACAGGGGGTTTCTATGGCTACACCTTC.

The table lists this clonotype with a few counts. This rearrangement joins TRBV5-6 to TRBJ1-1; 7 bases line up with TRBD1. Germline values: CDR1 SGHDT, CDR2 YYEEEE. This CDR3 comprises 13 residues. The junction had 4 bases not matched to a gene; V was cut back by 7 bases and J by 1 base. The CDR3 sequence is CASQGQRNTEAFF. The CDR3 DNA reads as TGTGCCAGCCAGGGACAGAGGAACACTGAAGCTTTCTTT.

The chain uses TRBV19 and TRBJ1-2; no clear D gene. Trimming removed 9 bases at V and 1 base at J, with 18 bases between. The germline V gene encodes CDR1 LNHDA and CDR2 SQIVND (reference sequence). The CDR3 sequence is 15 residues long. The CDR3 nucleotides read TGTGCCAGCCTCAACCTGGCAGATATTAACTATGGCTACACCTTC. Translated: CASLNLADINYGYTF.

This clonotype was counted a few times. The V call is TRBV5-1, the J call TRBJ1-1, with D uncertain. The V end was cut by 4 bases, the J end by 1 base, with 14 bases between. Per the germline V gene, CDR1 is SGHRS and CDR2 is YFSETQ. The CDR3 is 15 residues long. This chain's CDR3 is CASSPDPRRNTEAFF. The CDR3 bases are TGCGCCAGCAGCCCGGACCCCAGGAGGAACACTGAAGCTTTCTTT.